This T cell receptor beta chain came from a study of cytomegalovirus exposure and HLA in healthy donors listed by TCRdb under 2017. General notes on the study: A later analysis indicated that the 120 or so validation repertoires were generated on the platform also employed for the 700 or so repertoires of the first cohort. In addition to the first cohort of 666 subjects, a separate validation cohort of 130 or so different subjects was used. To predict cytomegalovirus infection status, the study brought together high-throughput TCR immunosequencing, statistical association of individual TCRs with disease status, and machine learning. The study aimed to test whether cataloging public T cell receptors could reveal signatures of past pathogen exposure.

Remarks on this clone: The antigen it recognizes is unknown. Nothing much larger sits one base from this clone, and base qualities are not available.

Library prep was done by the immunoSEQ multiplex PCR assay. As for the original processing: A statistical classification framework was built for diagnosing cytomegalovirus status from the catalog of TCR beta chain sequences. The table comes from immuneACCESS by way of TCRdb, which keeps in-frame sequences with V and J called. Part of the clones is missing from these tables; in studies checked, under half for an unresolved V gene and the rest for unknown reasons. V and J calls and clone size come straight from that table; D and trimming were deduced from the DNA. Counted in this sample were under 200,000 clones; 80% to 90% of them appeared once. Around 2% of the sample rests with the top ten. Relative to germline, V is 4 bases shorter and J is 3 bases shorter, with 15 bases between their ends. Taken from the germline V gene, the CDR1 and CDR2 loops are MGHRA and YSYEKL. Inclusive of the bounding cysteine and phenylalanine, the CDR3 is 15 residues long. Just CDR3 DNA is preserved here, 45 bases in frame from base 1.

The donors were included in the validation cohort of over a hundred subjects, a group kept apart from the approximately 690-subject first cohort. Results the study describes overall, beyond this receptor: The classifier was reported to diagnose cytomegalovirus status with high specificity and sensitivity in both the original and validation cohorts. In the study, some 180 TCR beta chains were listed as associated with cytomegalovirus. The authors suggested that the approach could potentially be generalized to other disease states and immunological phenotypes. A later analysis found that TCRs clustered in the first cohort also tended to co-occur in the roughly 120 validation repertoires, with more than 90% of cluster scores above 0. In vitro tests confirmed that a few of the cytomegalovirus-associated TCR beta chains recognize cytomegalovirus antigens. The validation cohort had no HLA typing available for a later analysis, so co-occurrence within that cohort was assessed over all 120 or so repertoires. Most TCR sequences were observed very rarely across donors, whereas some public TCRs were present in many individuals.

The source is a woman aged 18-29 years in good health and CMV-seronegative. The sequenced sample was PBMCs. The receptor chain draws on TRBV4-1 and TRBJ2-5, with a weak D call of TRBD2 (5 bases match). Here is the DNA: TGCGCCAGCAGCCTCCAAGGCGACGGGGAAGAGACCCAGTACTTC. Translation gives CASSLQGDGEETQYF.